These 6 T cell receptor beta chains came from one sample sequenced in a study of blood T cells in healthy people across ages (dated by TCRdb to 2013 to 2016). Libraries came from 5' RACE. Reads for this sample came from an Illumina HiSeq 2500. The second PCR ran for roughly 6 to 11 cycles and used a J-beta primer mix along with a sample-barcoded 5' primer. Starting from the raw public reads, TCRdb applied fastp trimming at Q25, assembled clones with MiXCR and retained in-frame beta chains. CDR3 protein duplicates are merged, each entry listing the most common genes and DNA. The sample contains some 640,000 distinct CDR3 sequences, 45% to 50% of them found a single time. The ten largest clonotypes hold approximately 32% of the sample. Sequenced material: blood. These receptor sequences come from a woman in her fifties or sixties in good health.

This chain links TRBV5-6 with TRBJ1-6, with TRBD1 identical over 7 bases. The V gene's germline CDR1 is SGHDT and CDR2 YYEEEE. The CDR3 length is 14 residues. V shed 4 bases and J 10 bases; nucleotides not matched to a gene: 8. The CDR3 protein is CASSVDRARSPLHF. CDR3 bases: TGTGCCAGCAGCGTTGACAGGGCGAGATCACCCCTCCACTTT.

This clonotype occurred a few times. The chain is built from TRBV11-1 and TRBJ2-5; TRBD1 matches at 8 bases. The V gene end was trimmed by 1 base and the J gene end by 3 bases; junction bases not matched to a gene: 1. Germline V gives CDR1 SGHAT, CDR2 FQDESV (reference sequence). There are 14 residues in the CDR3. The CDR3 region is CASSLETGEETQYF. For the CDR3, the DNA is TGTGCCAGCAGCTTAGAGACAGGGGAAGAGACCCAGTACTTC.

CDR3 in amino acids: CASMGTGGAVYF. The DNA of the CDR3 is TGTGCCAGCATGGGGACAGGGGGTGCCGTGTACTTC. The V gene is TRBV2, the J gene TRBJ2-7, with 11 positions matching TRBD1. The CDR3 covers 12 residues. CDR1 SNHLY and CDR2 FYNNEI come from the germline V gene. The V and J ends lost 7 bases and 12 bases, in that order; junction bases with no gene match: 8.

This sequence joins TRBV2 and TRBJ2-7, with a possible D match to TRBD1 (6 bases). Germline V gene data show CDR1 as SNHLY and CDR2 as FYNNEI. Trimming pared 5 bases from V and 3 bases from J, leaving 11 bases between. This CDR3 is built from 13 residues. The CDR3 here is CASSSRGIYEQYF. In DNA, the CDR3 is TGTGCCAGCAGTTCCAGGGGTATCTACGAGCAGTACTTC.

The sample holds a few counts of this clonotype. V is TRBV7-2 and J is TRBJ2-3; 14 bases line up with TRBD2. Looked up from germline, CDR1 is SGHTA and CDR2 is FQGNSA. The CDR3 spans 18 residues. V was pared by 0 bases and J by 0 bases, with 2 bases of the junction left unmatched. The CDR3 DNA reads TGTGCCAGCAGCTTAGCGAGACTAGCGGGAGGGAGCACAGATACGCAGTATTTT. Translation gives CASSLARLAGGSTDTQYF.

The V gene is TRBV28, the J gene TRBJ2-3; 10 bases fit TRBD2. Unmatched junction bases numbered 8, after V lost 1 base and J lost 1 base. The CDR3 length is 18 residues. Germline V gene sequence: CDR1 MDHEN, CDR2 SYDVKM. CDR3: CASSLYLAGAPGTDTQYF. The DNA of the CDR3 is TGTGCCAGCAGTTTATATCTAGCGGGAGCGCCCGGCACAGATACGCAGTATTTT.